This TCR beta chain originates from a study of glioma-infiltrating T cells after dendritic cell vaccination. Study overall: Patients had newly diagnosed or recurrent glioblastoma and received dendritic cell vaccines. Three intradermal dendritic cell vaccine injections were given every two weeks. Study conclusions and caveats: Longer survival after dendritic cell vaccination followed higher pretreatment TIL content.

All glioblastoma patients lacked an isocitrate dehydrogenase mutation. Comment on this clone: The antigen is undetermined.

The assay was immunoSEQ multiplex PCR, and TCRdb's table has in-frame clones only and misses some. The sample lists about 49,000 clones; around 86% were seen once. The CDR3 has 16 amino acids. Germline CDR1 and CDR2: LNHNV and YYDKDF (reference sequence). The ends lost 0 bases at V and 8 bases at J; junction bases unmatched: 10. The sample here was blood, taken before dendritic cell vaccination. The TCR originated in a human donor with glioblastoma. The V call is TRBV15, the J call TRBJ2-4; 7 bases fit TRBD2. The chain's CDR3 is CATSRDAGVRAHIQYF. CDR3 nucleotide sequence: TGTGCCACCAGCAGAGATGCGGGAGTCAGGGCTCACATTCAGTACTTC.